The entry below describes one T cell receptor beta chain. Its antigen is unknown. TCRdb keeps only in-frame clones here, not all; method: immunoSEQ multiplex PCR. The sample yields roughly 69,000 clones, over 80% seen once. The data belong to a study of OX40 agonist ivuxolimab in advanced cancers. The CDR3 extends over 16 amino acids. With V trimmed by 0 bases and J by 3 bases, 4 bases remained unmatched. Looked up from germline, CDR1 is MNHEY and CDR2 is SMNVEV (reference sequence). General study results and limits: The study found among the lowest clonal expansion in partial responders at 0.1-3.0 mg/kg.

The V and J genes are TRBV27 and TRBJ2-5; 10 bases align to TRBD2. The specimen comprised CD4+ or CD8+ T cells sorted from blood, sampled in a trial of the OX40 agonist ivuxolimab. The clonotype comes from an adult with an advanced solid tumor such as melanoma, head and neck, liver or kidney cancer. CDR3 sequence (DNA): TGTGCCAGCAGTTTATCTAGCGGGAGGTTAGAAGAGACCCAGTACTTC. Protein sequence: CASSLSSGRLEETQYF.